This note documents a single TCR beta chain sequence. Its antigen is unknown. No clone much larger than this one lies a single base away; base qualities are absent. The data are from a study of shared clonotypes between healthy human individuals (TCRdb year 2020). Regarding the research as a whole: The cohort included a few men and a couple of women between 18 and 49 years of age. Per donor, three plates each were used for CD4 naive and CD4 memory, two for CD8 naive, and one for CD8 memory. Blood TCR repertoires of roughly 5 healthy adults were deeply sequenced to estimate repertoire size and the extent of clonotype sharing between individuals. To increase sequencing depth and limit assay-specific biases, TCR repertoire library preparation and sequencing were carried out by different laboratories using diverse techniques. Each donor's leukapheresis produced roughly between about 0.8 and 10 billion PBMCs.

Study-wide findings and limitations: Naive subsets generally had larger estimated clonotype richness than memory subsets did. Higher generation probabilities were observed for clonotypes shared by all four sorted-subset donors than for non-shared clonotypes. Even with the large sequencing depth, rarefaction of the sorted-subset datasets indicated that sequencing was incomplete. Based on pairwise subsampling, the degree of clonotype sharing among donors was expected to be affected by sequencing depth. Sampling was restricted to blood, and TCR repertoires in tissues likely differ from the TCR repertoires found in blood. Around 5% of naive CD4, 3% to 3.5% of naive CD8, 2.3% of memory CD4, and 0.35% to 0.5% of memory CD8 clonotypes were shared across several donors. The genetic and exposure-history diversity represented was limited by the small number of donors.

Healthy HIV-negative adults with no recently reported acute infections or vaccinations were included as donors. Only Caucasian adults living in Nashville, Tennessee, USA were represented among the donors. CD4+ T cells were enriched through magnetic negative selection, after which naive cells were positively selected on CD45RA and the remaining negative fraction served as the memory subset. Blood was collected by leukapheresis, and PBMCs were isolated by Ficoll-Histopaque density gradient centrifugation and then cryopreserved in liquid nitrogen vapor phase. Purity and quantity of every magnetically sorted T cell population were checked by analytical flow cytometry. From each sorted fraction, genomic DNA was isolated and quantified by UV absorbance on a Nanodrop 2000c. The CDR3 runs 15 amino acids, cysteine and phenylalanine included. The entry retains the CDR3 DNA only, 45 bases that are in frame from base 1. The germline V gene encodes CDR1 MNHEY and CDR2 SMNVEV (reference sequence). V is pruned by 6 bases and J by 2 bases, leaving 9 bases of the junction without a gene match.

Using the deep immunoSEQ assay, multiplex PCR amplified TCR CDR3 regions from genomic DNA. Extracted genomic DNA from each cell subset was spread evenly across all wells of several immunoSEQ 96-well plates, with each plate serving as a replicate. Each replicate PCR for sorted subsets received around 210 ng genomic DNA, equal to tens of thousands of T cell genomes. Purified libraries were quantified with a Qubit 3.0 fluorometer, sized on a Bioanalyzer 2100, and re-quantified with the KAPA Library Quantification kit. A separate single-read 150-cycle Illumina NextSeq 550 flow cell was used to sequence each immunoSEQ 96-well plate. The original pipeline was this. The immunoSEQ output contained only junctional sequences without quality scores, so filtering could not match that applied to full-length reads. Sequences were annotated with PyIR, a Python wrapper for IgBLAST v1.9, using IMGT germline references to assign V/J genes and CDR3. Any read was removed if the V/J assignment was weak (E-value above 1e-6), the CDR3 was missing, or the read contained stop codons, out-of-frame junctions, or ambiguous translated residues. V3J clonotypes were defined as sequences sharing the same inferred V gene, J gene, and CDR3 amino acid sequence. The percentage overlap between two repertoires was calculated by dividing the number of shared unique clonotypes by the size of the smaller repertoire. Richness of each repertoire was evaluated using RTK rarefaction, the Chao1 estimator, and Recon v2.1 estimates of unobserved clonotypes. For all TCRbeta clonotypes obtained by the gDNA method from a few donors, generation probabilities were computed with OLGA. Held by TCRdb, this immuneACCESS table contains in-frame sequences only and omits some clones. Under half of the omission traces to an unresolved V gene where checked; the cause of the rest is unknown. V, J and clone size reflect that table, while D and trimming were determined from the DNA. This sample is represented by about 2.4 million clones; roughly 92% of them were singletons. The top ten constitute more than 0.12% of the sample.

The origin of this receptor is a man younger than 35 in good health. The sample comprised naive CD4+ T cells sorted from blood. The sample's cell subset or site label is to be understood as: CD45RA+ positively selected. This sequence uses TRBV27 and TRBJ1-2; the central 7 bases match TRBD1. At the DNA level, the sequence is TGTGCCAGCAGATACGGAACGACAGGGAACTATGGCTACACCTTC. This translates into CASRYGTTGNYGYTF.